What follows are 19 T cell receptor beta chains derived from one specimen sequenced in a study of control samples from healthy donors and cancer patients. Here immunoSEQ multiplex PCR was the method, and the copy in TCRdb shows in-frame clones only, minus some. The sample records tens of thousands of clones, 90% to 95% being singletons. Sequenced input: blood. These receptor sequences come from a woman aged 25 to 39 in good health.

The chain has TRBV4-1 and TRBJ1-4; 7 bases agree with TRBD1. Per germline, CDR1 MGHRA and CDR2 YSYEKL. This CDR3 region has 15 residues. The J segment lost 7 bases and the V segment lost 3 bases, leaving 8 bases of the junction unmatched. The CDR3 region is CASSHPGGRGEKLFF. In nucleotides, the CDR3 is TGCGCCAGCAGCCACCCAGGGGGGCGAGGTGAAAAACTGTTTTTT.

CDR3 DNA: TGTGCCAGCAGTGGAACGACCACGTACAATGAGCAGTTCTTC. Its protein is CASSGTTTYNEQFF. The V call is TRBV2, the J call TRBJ2-1; D unclear. The CDR3 spans 14 residues. CDR1 is SNHLY, CDR2 FYNNEI, per germline. Trimming left V 4 bases short and J 4 bases short, with 11 bases between.

This clone was detected once. The chain combines TRBV5-1 with TRBJ1-4; 7 bases match TRBD1. CDR1 is SGHRS, CDR2 YFSETQ, per germline. V dropped 2 bases and J dropped 3; count of bases not matched to a gene: 4. The CDR3 is made up of 15 amino acids. In DNA form, the CDR3 reads TGCGCCAGCAGCTTACAGGGGAAATCTAATGAAAAACTGTTTTTT. Translation gives CASSLQGKSNEKLFF.

The rearrangement links TRBV5-1 to TRBJ1-6, with a possible D match to TRBD1 (5 bases). The CDR3 sequence is 16 residues long. V was cut by 4 bases and J by 7 bases, with 18 bases left in between. The germline V gene has CDR1 SGHRS and CDR2 YFSETQ. CDR3 protein: CASSPEAQVMNSPLHF. CDR3 sequence (DNA): TGCGCCAGCAGCCCGGAGGCACAGGTGATGAATTCACCCCTCCACTTT.

V is TRBV7-9 and J is TRBJ2-7, with D uncertain. The V gene's germline CDR1 is SEHNR and CDR2 FQNEAQ (reference sequence). This CDR3 is built from 13 residues. Between the trimmed V and J ends, which lost 3 bases and 0 bases, there was a span of 6 bases. CDR3 region: CASSFRSSYEQYF. The CDR3 bases are TGTGCCAGCAGCTTCCGGAGCTCCTACGAGCAGTACTTC.

This clone was seen only once. The J gene is TRBJ1-5, the V gene TRBV5-5; no definite D call. The CDR3 extends over 14 amino acids. Trimming pared 0 bases from V and 9 bases from J, leaving 13 bases between. From germline, CDR1 is SGHKS and CDR2 YYEKEE (reference sequence). The CDR3 DNA reads TGTGCCAGCAGCTTGGTTTTGGATCTCTGGCCCCAGCATTTT. The encoded protein is CASSLVLDLWPQHF.

Only one count was recorded for this clone. The chain recombines TRBV2 with TRBJ1-1; 7 bases are shared with TRBD1. CDR3 length: 15 amino acids. V shed 4 bases and J 5 bases; nucleotides not matched to a gene: 10. Per germline, CDR1 SNHLY and CDR2 FYNNEI. This CDR3 is CASSVDRAGGTEAFF. CDR3 sequence (DNA): TGTGCCAGCAGTGTTGACAGGGCGGGGGGGACTGAAGCTTTCTTT.

The chain links TRBV6-5 to TRBJ2-2; TRBD1 matches 7 bases. V dropped 6 bases and J dropped 4; count of bases not matched to a gene: 8. Per the germline V gene, CDR1 is MNHEY and CDR2 is SVGAGI. This CDR3 has 15 amino acids. The CDR3 region is CASRNTGVGTGELFF. DNA of the CDR3: TGTGCCAGCAGGAATACAGGGGTTGGCACCGGGGAGCTGTTTTTT.

V is TRBV28 and J is TRBJ1-2; unclear D gene. Germline lookup yields CDR1 MDHEN and CDR2 SYDVKM. The CDR3 length is 13 residues. Deletions cut 2 bases from V and 8 bases from J, with 12 bases between. The CDR3, as DNA: TGTGCCAGCAGTTTAAGTCCGGGATCGGGCTACACCTTC. Protein: CASSLSPGSGYTF.

The J gene is TRBJ1-1, the V gene TRBV10-1, with D unclear. Germline CDR1 and CDR2: WNHNN and SYGVQD (reference sequence). This CDR3 comprises 13 residues. Trimming cost V 4 bases and J 4 bases, with 10 bases left between them. CDR3 sequence: CASSARDATEAFF. DNA for the CDR3: TGCGCCAGCAGTGCCCGGGATGCCACTGAAGCTTTCTTT.

Written as DNA, the CDR3 is TGTGCCAGCAGGTCCGGGCTCCCCTATGGCTACACCTTC. It translates to CASRSGLPYGYTF. The chain combines TRBV6-5 with TRBJ1-2; D is uncertain. The V gene lost 6 bases and the J gene lost 4 bases, with 12 bases spanning the gap. Germline-derived CDR1 and CDR2 are MNHEY and SVGAGI. CDR3 length equals 13 residues.

The gene calls are TRBV5-1 and TRBJ2-7; 12 bases map to TRBD2. V dropped 0 bases and J dropped 1; count of bases not matched to a gene: 2. Germline V lookup: CDR1 SGHRS, CDR2 YFSETQ. CDR3 length: 16 amino acids. CDR3 in DNA: TGCGCCAGCAGCTTGGGGACTAGCGGGGCGTCCTACGAGCAGTACTTC. This sequence encodes CASSLGTSGASYEQYF.

The V gene is TRBV2, the J gene TRBJ1-5, with TRBD1 as a possible D gene (5 bases). This CDR3 comprises 13 residues. Trimming shortened V by 4 bases and J by 4 bases, and 8 bases separated the two germline ends. CDR1 SNHLY and CDR2 FYNNEI come from the germline V gene. CDR3 region: CASSAGYNQPQHF. The CDR3 DNA is TGTGCCAGCAGTGCAGGGTATAATCAGCCCCAGCATTTT.

Of note for this clone: Its ends do not fully match the called genes, so a read error is possible. The CDR3 DNA sequence: TGCGCCAGCAGCTTGGAGCCCCTGGGACAGGAGTCAGGCGTCTTC. It is translated as CASSLEPLGQESGVF. The J gene is TRBJ2-1, the V gene TRBV5-1; 8 bases are shared with TRBD1. This CDR3 has 15 amino acids. The germline gives CDR1 SGHRS, CDR2 YFSETQ.

The rearrangement uses TRBV7-9 and TRBJ2-6; TRBD1 matches 8 bases. V lost 5 bases and J lost 2; bases outside the gene matches: 8. The CDR3 length is 17 residues. Per germline, CDR1 SEHNR and CDR2 FQNEAQ (reference sequence). CDR3 in amino acids: CASSPHPDRAGANVLTF. The CDR3 region has the DNA TGTGCCAGCAGCCCTCACCCGGACAGGGCTGGGGCCAACGTCCTGACTTTC.

This chain links TRBV5-8 with TRBJ1-2; D is ambiguous. V was trimmed by 7 bases and J by 7 bases, leaving 20 bases between them. Germline values: CDR1 SGHTS, CDR2 YDEGEE. The CDR3 spans 14 residues. The chain's CDR3 is CASPPSRGSGGYTF. CDR3 nucleotide sequence: TGTGCCAGCCCACCTTCTCGAGGCAGCGGTGGCTACACCTTC.

This rearrangement joins TRBV7-9 to TRBJ2-5; 7 nucleotides line up with TRBD1. The CDR3 has 15 amino acids. Germline CDR1 is SEHNR and CDR2 is FQNEAQ (reference sequence). V lost 3 bases to trimming and J lost 4 bases; unmatched junction nucleotides: 8. CDR3 in amino acids: CASSLEGGPRETQYF. The CDR3 bases are TGTGCCAGCAGCTTGGAAGGGGGCCCCCGAGAGACCCAGTACTTC.

The chain combines TRBV5-6 with TRBJ1-4; possibly TRBD1 for D (6 bases). Germline CDR1 and CDR2: SGHDT and YYEEEE. V lost 4 bases to trimming and J lost 7 bases, with 17 bases between them. The CDR3 is made up of 15 amino acids. The CDR3 region is CASSINRESSEKLFF. The CDR3 region has the DNA TGTGCCAGCAGCATTAACAGGGAATCAAGTGAAAAACTGTTTTTT.

The chain combines TRBV7-8 with TRBJ2-3; the D gene is possibly TRBD2 (6 bases). The CDR3 consists of 13 residues. Germline CDR1 and CDR2: SGHVS and FQNEAQ. The V and J ends lost 8 bases and 1 base respectively, with 10 bases between them. The CDR3 reads CASGEAGTDTQYF. The CDR3 nucleotides are TGTGCCAGCGGGGAGGCGGGCACAGATACGCAGTATTTT.